A selection of T cell receptor beta chains follows, all from one sample in a study of human T cells and chemical hapten exposure. TCRdb independently ran MiXCR on the RACE reads; one entry per CDR3 protein. The profile shows about 120,000 distinct CDR3 sequences, roughly 15% of them singletons. Sequenced material: whole blood, taken in connection with sensitization to the hapten diphenylcyclopropenone (DPC). These receptors came from a man younger than 35 with alopecia areata. Some clones in this sample may be carry-over from other donors' samples. The CDR3 runs from the conserved cysteine through the conserved F or W. D genes are given only for firm matches. Part of the rows lack a size; the others show once, few, many or a class for expanded clones.

>.|TRBV7-3|.|TRBJ2-2
CASSLNTGTTNTGELFF
TGTGCCAGCAGCTTAAATACAGGGACCACGAACACCGGGGAGCTGTTTTTT
>TRBD1|TRBV20-1|few|TRBJ1-4
CSARALRPGTADEKLFF
TGCAGTGCTAGAGCCCTACGACCCGGGACAGCCGATGAAAAACTGTTTTTT
>.|TRBV29-1|.|TRBJ1-2
CSVALGGGYTF
TGCAGCGTTGCTTTAGGCGGCGGCTACACCTTC
>.|TRBV4-1|.|TRBJ1-4
CASSHPGIDLKLFF
TGCGCCAGCAGCCACCCAGGCATTGATTTGAAACTGTTTTTT
>.|TRBV7-9|.|TRBJ2-6
CASSKPGSGANVLTF
TGTGCCAGCAGTAAACCAGGGTCTGGGGCCAACGTCCTGACTTTC
>.|TRBV11-2|few|TRBJ2-1
CASSLEGGARFF
TGTGCCAGCAGCTTAGAAGGAGGGGCTCGGTTCTTC
>.|TRBV5-1|few|TRBJ1-6
CASSLEVRGSPLHF
TGCGCCAGCAGCTTGGAAGTACGTGGCTCACCCCTCCACTTT
>TRBD1|TRBV4-3|.|TRBJ2-3
CASSQDWNWDRGTDTQYF
TGCGCCAGCAGCCAAGATTGGAACTGGGACAGAGGCACAGATACGCAGTATTTT
>.|TRBV5-6|few|TRBJ1-5
CASSLMGGRQPQHF
TGTGCCAGCAGCTTGATGGGGGGTAGGCAGCCCCAGCATTTT
>.|TRBV6-5|few|TRBJ2-2
CASTRQITGELFF
TGTGCCAGCACAAGACAGATCACCGGGGAGCTGTTTTTT
>.|TRBV3-1|few|TRBJ1-1
CASSQDRGTTEAFF
TGTGCCAGCAGCCAAGATCGAGGGACCACTGAAGCTTTCTTT
>TRBD2|TRBV7-9|few|TRBJ2-1
CASSLARVAGGLFPNNEQFF
TGTGCCAGCAGCTTAGCGCGCGTAGCGGGGGGGCTATTTCCCAACAATGAGCAGTTCTTC
>TRBD1|TRBV7-8|.|TRBJ1-6
CASSAWTGGDSPLHF
TGTGCCAGCAGCGCCTGGACAGGGGGTGATTCACCCCTCCACTTT
>TRBD2|TRBV29-1|few|TRBJ2-3
CSVVSGETDTQYF
TGCAGCGTCGTTAGCGGGGAGACAGATACGCAGTATTTT
>TRBD2|TRBV3-1|.|TRBJ2-1
CASSQERLAVRYEQFF
TGTGCCAGCAGCCAAGAAAGGCTAGCGGTGAGGTATGAGCAGTTCTTC
>TRBD2|TRBV4-3|.|TRBJ2-2
CASSQDLAGSTSNTGELFF
TGCGCCAGCAGCCAAGATCTAGCGGGGAGTACCTCGAACACCGGGGAGCTGTTTTTT
>.|TRBV11-3|.|TRBJ2-1
CASSLDSRRYNEQFF
TGTGCCAGCAGCTTAGACTCGCGAAGATACAATGAGCAGTTCTTC